These T cell receptor beta chains were read from a single sample in a study of blood T cell repertoires in COVID-19. Sequencing used immunoSEQ multiplex PCR; TCRdb keeps in-frame clones, though not all of them. The sample lists around 40,000 clones, roughly 81% seen once, with 12% to 15% in the top ten. Sequencing input: peripheral blood. These TCRs come from a human donor in a cohort sampled during active COVID-19. Each CDR3 is given with its conserved first and last residue. A D gene is named only where the DNA matches it firmly. Size tells how often a clone was seen (once, few, many) or the class of an expanded clone, and some rows leave it out.

cdr3_length d_call j_call clone_size v_call cdr3_aa cdr3_nt
16 TRBD1 TRBJ1-5 . TRBV4-1 CASSQEMGQRNQPQHF TGCGCCAGCAGCCAAGAGATGGGACAGCGCAATCAGCCCCAGCATTTT
17 . TRBJ2-2 once TRBV18 CASSGRPRGTNTGELFF TGTGCCAGCTCCGGCCGCCCCCGGGGGACGAACACCGGGGAGTTGTTTTTT
15 TRBD1 TRBJ1-2 . TRBV6-5 CASRQRTGGNYGYTF TGTGCCAGCAGACAAAGGACAGGGGGAAACTATGGCTACACCTTC
14 . TRBJ1-6 . TRBV6-5 CASSYEGTNSPLHF TGTGCCAGCAGTTATGAGGGCACCAATTCACCCCTCCACTTT
15 TRBD1 TRBJ2-2 . TRBV5-4 CASSWDRDNTGELFF TGTGCCAGCAGTTGGGACAGGGACAACACCGGGGAGCTGTTTTTT
15 . TRBJ1-2 few TRBV4-1 CASSQAGLQTYGYTF TGCGCCAGCAGCCAAGCGGGTCTTCAAACCTATGGCTACACCTTC
16 TRBD1 TRBJ1-2 . TRBV2 CASSEGQGVLTYGYTF TGTGCCAGCAGTGAAGGCCAGGGGGTTTTGACCTATGGCTACACCTTC
15 TRBD1 TRBJ1-2 . TRBV6-5 CASSSDRGRNYGYTF TGTGCCAGCAGTTCAGACAGGGGGCGCAACTATGGCTACACCTTC
15 TRBD1 TRBJ1-1 . TRBV10-1 CASSEGGGRNTEAFF TGCGCCAGCAGTGAGGGAGGGGGCCGGAACACTGAAGCTTTCTTT
15 TRBD1 TRBJ2-2 . TRBV5-1 CASSAGTGAGGELFF TGCGCCAGCTCCGCCGGGACAGGGGCGGGCGGGGAGCTGTTTTTT
15 TRBD1 TRBJ2-5 . TRBV12-5 CASGSRQGIDETQYF TGTGCTAGTGGTTCCCGACAGGGGATAGATGAGACCCAGTACTTC
14 . TRBJ2-3 . TRBV11-3 CASSQGTPTDTQYF TGTGCCAGCAGCCAGGGGACCCCCACAGATACGCAGTATTTT
11 . TRBJ1-1 . TRBV12-3/TRBV12-4 CASSLRVRAFF TGTGCCAGCAGTTTACGGGTGCGAGCTTTCTTT
13 TRBD1 TRBJ2-7 . TRBV2 CASSGDSTYEQYF TGTGCCAGTTCCGGGGACAGCACCTACGAGCAGTACTTC
14 TRBD1 TRBJ2-7 . TRBV6-5 CASSPGQGRREQYF TGTGCCAGCAGTCCAGGACAGGGAAGGCGCGAGCAGTACTTC
13 . TRBJ2-7 . TRBV12-3/TRBV12-4 CASSLGGSYEQYF TGTGCCAGCAGTTTGGGCGGGTCCTACGAGCAGTACTTC
13 . TRBJ1-2 . TRBV9 CASSVGLQGVYTF TGTGCCAGTAGCGTAGGCTTGCAGGGCGTCTACACCTTC
15 . TRBJ2-3 . TRBV2 CASSRDFSQTDTQYF TGTGCCAGCAGTCGGGACTTCTCCCAAACAGATACGCAGTATTTT